A selection of T cell receptor beta chains follows, all from one sample in a study of radiotherapy plus CTLA-4 blockade in lung cancer. The protocol was immunoSEQ multiplex PCR, while the TCRdb copy is restricted to in-frame clones and leaves out a portion. This sample carries over 30,000 clones, 79% of them seen once, and the ten largest clones take 23%. The sample in question was peripheral blood, obtained from a patient treated with radiotherapy plus ipilimumab. These receptors came from a human donor with non-small cell lung cancer that progressed on radiotherapy plus ipilimumab. The CDR3 runs from the conserved cysteine through the conserved F or W. The D gene is left open where the match is weak. Expanded clones are given a class, and other clones once, few, many or no size at all.

NA	TRBV5-1	TRBJ2-7	TRBD2	CASSREGGPSSYEQYF	TGCGCCAGCAGCAGGGAGGGCGGGCCTAGCTCCTACGAGCAGTACTTC
NA	TRBV7-2	TRBJ2-1	NA	CASSRWAGEQFF	TGTGCCAGCAGCAGGTGGGCGGGTGAGCAGTTCTTC
many	TRBV2	TRBJ1-2	NA	CASSEMAAGYGYTF	TGTGCCAGCAGTGAGATGGCAGCGGGCTATGGCTACACCTTC
NA	TRBV2	TRBJ2-3	TRBD2	CASSDGGADTQYF	TGTGCCAGCAGTGATGGGGGGGCAGATACGCAGTATTTT
NA	TRBV9	TRBJ1-3	NA	CASSIQPGLSSGNTIYF	TGTGCCAGCAGCATACAACCGGGACTGAGCTCTGGAAACACCATATATTTT
once	TRBV19	TRBJ2-1	NA	CASSIRGGARAPEQFF	TGTGCCAGTAGTATAAGAGGGGGGGCAAGGGCCCCTGAGCAGTTCTTC
NA	TRBV18	TRBJ2-7	NA	CASSPRQVGEQYF	TGTGCCAGCTCACCACGTCAGGTCGGCGAGCAGTACTTC
once	TRBV5-1	TRBJ2-2	NA	CASSLGSGATGELFF	TGCGCCAGCAGCTTGGGTTCGGGAGCCACCGGGGAGCTGTTTTTT
once	TRBV7-7	TRBJ2-5	TRBD2	CASSLGRLAGAQETQYF	TGTGCTAGCAGCTTAGGCAGACTAGCGGGGGCGCAAGAGACCCAGTACTTC
NA	TRBV28	TRBJ2-5	TRBD2	CATVSGRTAGTQYF	TGTGCCACCGTCTCCGGGAGGACTGCTGGGACCCAGTACTTC
NA	TRBV6-5	TRBJ2-3	TRBD2	CASRYRGVSTDTQYF	TGTGCCAGCAGGTATCGGGGGGTTAGCACAGATACGCAGTATTTT
once	TRBV27	TRBJ1-2	NA	CASSLGRGVGGYTF	TGTGCCAGCAGTTTAGGGAGGGGGGTCGGAGGCTACACCTTC
NA	TRBV7-8	TRBJ2-1	NA	CASSQNPQIMHGNEQFF	TGTGCCAGCAGTCAAAATCCCCAGATCATGCACGGGAATGAGCAGTTCTTC
NA	TRBV5-6	TRBJ2-3	TRBD1	CASSFQDRNTDTQYF	TGTGCCAGCAGCTTCCAGGACAGGAACACAGATACGCAGTATTTT
once	TRBV6-5	TRBJ2-7	NA	CASSYSQGYEQYF	TGTGCCAGCAGTTACTCCCAGGGGTACGAGCAGTACTTC
NA	TRBV6-1	TRBJ2-4	TRBD1	CASSEVGQSLQYF	TGTGCCAGCAGTGAAGTGGGACAGAGCCTTCAGTACTTC
NA	TRBV9	TRBJ2-1	TRBD2	CASSLAGNSYNEQFF	TGTGCCAGCAGCTTAGCGGGGAATTCCTACAATGAGCAGTTCTTC
NA	TRBV19	TRBJ1-6	NA	CASSMGGTVNSPLHF	TGTGCCAGTAGTATGGGGGGGACGGTGAATTCACCCCTCCACTTT
once	TRBV5-1	TRBJ1-1	TRBD1	CASSLGQGTNTEAFF	TGCGCCAGCAGCCTGGGACAGGGGACGAACACTGAAGCTTTCTTT
NA	TRBV10-1	TRBJ1-1	NA	CASMVGGRENTEAFF	TGCGCCAGCATGGTGGGGGGGCGCGAGAACACTGAAGCTTTCTTT
NA	TRBV7-9	TRBJ1-4	TRBD1	CASSWDRGREKLFF	TGTGCCAGCAGCTGGGACAGGGGGCGTGAAAAACTGTTTTTT
NA	TRBV4-1	TRBJ2-3	TRBD2	CASSQRERDDTQYF	TGCGCCAGCAGCCAGCGAGAGCGGGACGATACGCAGTATTTT
NA	TRBV7-9	TRBJ1-2	NA	CASSLAAEVRHGYTF	TGTGCCAGCAGCTTAGCGGCAGAGGTACGACATGGCTACACCTTC
NA	TRBV19	TRBJ2-3	TRBD2	CASSQGLAGGPSTDTQYF	TGTGCCAGTAGCCAGGGACTAGCGGGGGGGCCGAGCACAGATACGCAGTATTTT
NA	TRBV7-2	TRBJ1-1	NA	CASSPQLGGGRTEAFF	TGTGCCAGCAGCCCACAACTAGGGGGGGGAAGGACTGAAGCTTTCTTT
NA	TRBV10-1	TRBJ2-3	TRBD1	CASSLGQGKGTDTQYF	TGCGCCAGCAGCCTAGGACAGGGTAAAGGAACAGATACGCAGTATTTT
NA	TRBV2	TRBJ2-2	TRBD1	CASGSPGQGANGELFF	TGTGCCAGCGGGTCTCCGGGACAGGGGGCAAACGGGGAGCTGTTTTTT
NA	TRBV28	TRBJ2-6	TRBD1	CASTPLGTGALGANVLTF	TGTGCCAGCACTCCTCTGGGGACAGGGGCTCTTGGGGCCAACGTCCTGACTTTC
NA	TRBV5-1	TRBJ2-5	TRBD1	CASSPGQGVPTQYF	TGCGCCAGCAGCCCGGGACAGGGTGTACCAACCCAGTACTTC
NA	TRBV5-1	TRBJ1-1	TRBD1	CASSSRQGYTEAFF	TGCGCCAGCAGCTCTCGACAGGGGTACACTGAAGCTTTCTTT
NA	TRBV11-2	TRBJ2-1	TRBD2	CASSSGLAGGQNEQFF	TGTGCCAGCAGCTCAGGACTAGCGGGGGGGCAAAATGAGCAGTTCTTC
few	TRBV2	TRBJ2-7	TRBD1	CASTGPGQGTGEQYF	TGTGCCAGCACCGGACCGGGACAGGGGACGGGCGAGCAGTACTTC
NA	TRBV5-1	TRBJ2-5	NA	CASSPGTPRAGETQYF	TGCGCCAGCAGCCCTGGTACGCCCAGGGCCGGGGAGACCCAGTACTTC
once	TRBV20-1	TRBJ1-6	TRBD1	CSDRGDSPLHF	TGCAGTGACAGGGGGGATTCACCCCTCCACTTT
NA	TRBV12-2	TRBJ1-5	NA	CASRLANTQRYGGDQPQHF	TGTGCAAGTCGCTTAGCAAATACCCAGCGGTACGGAGGCGATCAGCCCCAGCATTTT
NA	TRBV13	TRBJ1-2	NA	CASSLGGGNYGYTF	TGTGCCAGCAGCTTAGGGGGGGGGAACTATGGCTACACCTTC
NA	TRBV7-2	TRBJ2-3	TRBD2	CASSTLPGLAGVTDTQYF	TGTGCCAGCAGCACCTTACCGGGACTAGCGGGGGTGACAGATACGCAGTATTTT
NA	TRBV7-2	TRBJ2-3	NA	CASSPGSASDTQYF	TGTGCCAGCAGCCCGGGATCAGCGTCAGATACGCAGTATTTT
NA	TRBV4-1	TRBJ2-3	TRBD2	CASSQDQSGGAFPDTQYF	TGCGCCAGCAGCCAAGATCAAAGCGGGGGGGCCTTCCCAGATACGCAGTATTTT
NA	TRBV18	TRBJ1-3	TRBD1	CASSPSDRVRGNTIYF	TGTGCCAGCTCACCATCGGACAGGGTACGAGGAAACACCATATATTTT
NA	TRBV18	TRBJ1-5	NA	CASSHGQINQPQHF	TGTGCCAGCTCACACGGACAGATAAATCAGCCCCAGCATTTT
NA	TRBV29-1	TRBJ2-3	TRBD1	CSVKQGEDTQYF	TGCAGCGTAAAGCAGGGGGAAGATACGCAGTATTTT
NA	TRBV9	TRBJ1-1	TRBD1	CASSVQGQLNTEAFF	TGTGCCAGCAGCGTACAGGGACAGCTGAACACTGAAGCTTTCTTT
NA	TRBV25-1	TRBJ2-7	TRBD1	CASSEGNRGTYEQYF	TGTGCCAGCAGTGAGGGGAACAGGGGAACCTACGAGCAGTACTTC
few	TRBV27	TRBJ2-1	NA	CASSLSTRVLGYNEQFF	TGTGCCAGCAGTTTATCGACTCGGGTCCTCGGCTACAATGAGCAGTTCTTC
NA	TRBV7-3	TRBJ2-5	NA	CASSLGDWQETQYF	TGTGCCAGCAGTCTTGGGGACTGGCAAGAGACCCAGTACTTC
NA	TRBV4-1	TRBJ1-2	TRBD1	CASSPKELGQGYGYTF	TGCGCCAGCAGCCCCAAGGAATTAGGACAGGGTTATGGCTACACCTTC
NA	TRBV12-5	TRBJ1-1	NA	CASGPGLGGNTEAFF	TGTGCTAGTGGTCCAGGGTTAGGGGGGAACACTGAAGCTTTCTTT
NA	TRBV5-1	TRBJ2-7	TRBD1	CASSFSAGTGGEQYF	TGCGCCAGCAGCTTTTCCGCCGGGACAGGGGGCGAGCAGTACTTC
NA	TRBV6-5	TRBJ1-2	NA	CASSPGLGGGYGYTF	TGTGCCAGCAGCCCAGGTTTGGGGGGAGGATATGGCTACACCTTC
NA	TRBV15	TRBJ1-5	NA	CATSRDPARRRSNQPQHF	TGTGCCACCAGCAGAGATCCGGCCCGCCGCAGGTCCAATCAGCCCCAGCATTTT
NA	TRBV2	TRBJ2-7	TRBD1	CATVGWEDRDKFLAYEQYF	TGTGCCACCGTTGGTTGGGAGGACAGGGACAAATTTTTAGCCTACGAGCAGTACTTC
NA	TRBV6-5	TRBJ2-3	TRBD1	CASSLGQPTDTQYF	TGTGCCAGCAGTTTGGGACAGCCTACAGATACGCAGTATTTT